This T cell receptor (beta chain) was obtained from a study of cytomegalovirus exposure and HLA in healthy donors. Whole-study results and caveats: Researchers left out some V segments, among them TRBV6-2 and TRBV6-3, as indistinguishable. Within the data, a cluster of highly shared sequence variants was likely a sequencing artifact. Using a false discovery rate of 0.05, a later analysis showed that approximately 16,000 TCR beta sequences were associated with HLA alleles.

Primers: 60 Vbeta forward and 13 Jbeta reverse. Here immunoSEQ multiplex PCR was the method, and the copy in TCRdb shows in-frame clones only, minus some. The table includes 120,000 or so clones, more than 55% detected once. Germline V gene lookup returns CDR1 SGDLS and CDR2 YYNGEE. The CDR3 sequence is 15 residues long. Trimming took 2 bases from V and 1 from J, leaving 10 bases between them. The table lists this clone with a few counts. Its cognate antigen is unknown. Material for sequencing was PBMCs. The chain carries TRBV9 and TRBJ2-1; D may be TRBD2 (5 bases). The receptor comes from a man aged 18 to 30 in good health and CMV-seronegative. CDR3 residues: CASSVTSGSYNEQFF. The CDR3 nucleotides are TGTGCCAGCAGCGTTACTAGTGGGTCCTACAATGAGCAGTTCTTC.